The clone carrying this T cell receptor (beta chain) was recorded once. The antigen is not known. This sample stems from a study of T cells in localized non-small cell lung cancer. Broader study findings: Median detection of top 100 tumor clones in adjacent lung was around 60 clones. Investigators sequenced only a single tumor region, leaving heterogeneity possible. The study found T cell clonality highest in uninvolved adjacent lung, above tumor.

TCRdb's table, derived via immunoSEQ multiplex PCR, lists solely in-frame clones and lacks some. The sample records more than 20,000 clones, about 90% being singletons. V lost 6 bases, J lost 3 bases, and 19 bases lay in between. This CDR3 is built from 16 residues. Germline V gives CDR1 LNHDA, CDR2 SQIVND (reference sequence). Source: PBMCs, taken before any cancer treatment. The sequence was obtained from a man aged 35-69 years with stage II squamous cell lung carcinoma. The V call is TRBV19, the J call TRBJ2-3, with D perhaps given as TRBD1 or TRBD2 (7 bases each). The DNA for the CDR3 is TGTGCCAGTAGCAGGGCGGCCAGGGGGGGGACAGATACGCAGTATTTT. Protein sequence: CASSRAARGGTDTQYF.